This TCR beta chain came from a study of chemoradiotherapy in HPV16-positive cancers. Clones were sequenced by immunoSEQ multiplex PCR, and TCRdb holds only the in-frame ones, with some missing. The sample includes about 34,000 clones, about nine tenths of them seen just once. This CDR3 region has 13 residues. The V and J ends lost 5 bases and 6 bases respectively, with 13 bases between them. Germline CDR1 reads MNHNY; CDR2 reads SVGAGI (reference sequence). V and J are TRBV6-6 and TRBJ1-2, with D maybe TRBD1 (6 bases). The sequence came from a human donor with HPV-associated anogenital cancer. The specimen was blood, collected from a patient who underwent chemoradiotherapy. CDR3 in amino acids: CASSPGQRHGYTF. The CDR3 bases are TGTGCCAGCAGTCCTGGACAGCGCCATGGCTACACCTTC.